The next 5 T cell receptor beta chains were all read from a single sample in a study of blood T cell repertoires in COVID-19 (dated by TCRdb to 2018 to 2020). Library preparation employed the immunoSEQ multiplex PCR assay. Imported from immuneACCESS, the table was reduced by TCRdb to in-frame sequences with V and J called. These copies leave out some clones; in studies compared against another copy, an unresolved V gene accounts for under half, and the cause of the remainder is not known. Counted in this sample were fewer than 350,000 clones; about nine tenths of them appeared once. The top ten hold 4.5% to 5.5% of the sample. The sequenced material came from PBMCs or T cells enriched from blood (not recorded which). These receptors all stem from a man aged 60 to 75 who had recovered from COVID-19.

About this clone itself: The same CDR3 is also encoded by other DNA sequences in this sample. The chain employs TRBV5-1 and TRBJ2-5; a possible D gene is TRBD2 (7 bases). The V and J ends lost 0 bases and 5 bases respectively, with 14 bases between them. Germline CDR1 reads SGHRS; CDR2 reads YFSETQ. This CDR3 is built from 15 residues. In nucleotides, the CDR3 is TGCGCCAGCAGCTTGGCACAGGGAGGGTTGGAGACCCAGTACTTC. This sequence encodes CASSLAQGGLETQYF.

This chain connects TRBV6-2 or TRBV6-3 to TRBJ2-1; no firm D call. Per the germline V gene, CDR1 is MNHEY and CDR2 is SVGEGT. V lost 5 bases to trimming and J lost 7 bases, with 9 bases between them. CDR3 length equals 12 residues. The CDR3: CASSPLRNEQFF. The CDR3 nucleotides are TGTGCCAGCAGTCCCCTGAGGAATGAGCAGTTCTTC.

V is TRBV5-1 and J is TRBJ1-1, with no clear D. Germline V CDR1 and CDR2: SGHRS, YFSETQ. The CDR3 has 14 residues. Trimming took 4 bases from V and 5 from J, leaving 15 bases between them. The CDR3 spells CASSGVGGRTEAFF. For the CDR3, the DNA is TGCGCCAGCAGCGGGGTAGGTGGGAGAACTGAAGCTTTCTTT.

The chain joins TRBV27 to TRBJ2-1, with 10 bases identical to TRBD2. The germline V gene has CDR1 MNHEY and CDR2 SMNVEV (reference sequence). CDR3 length: 16 residues. The junction had 14 bases not matched to a gene; V was cut back by 6 bases and J by 9 bases. The CDR3 loop is CASSSGSGRALFEQFF. CDR3 DNA: TGTGCCAGCAGCTCAGGCAGCGGGAGGGCGCTCTTTGAGCAGTTCTTC.

This chain links TRBV5-4 with TRBJ2-7; 10 bases align to TRBD2. Germline CDR1 is SGHNT and CDR2 is YYREEE (reference sequence). The J segment lost 0 bases and the V segment lost 4 bases, leaving 7 bases of the junction unmatched. The CDR3 covers 16 residues. In DNA form, the CDR3 reads TGTGCCAGCAGCCGGGCCGGACTAGCGGTCTCCTACGAGCAGTACTTC. Protein sequence: CASSRAGLAVSYEQYF.